This T cell receptor beta chain was obtained from a study of T cells in narcolepsy. Sequencing was performed with immunoSEQ multiplex PCR; in TCRdb, only in-frame clones are kept and a portion is missing. The table shows over 25,000 clones, with about nine tenths occurring only once. Between the trimmed V and J ends, which lost 5 bases and 3 bases, there was a span of 8 bases. Germline V gene data show CDR1 as SNHLY and CDR2 as FYNNEI. The CDR3 contains 12 residues. V usage is TRBV2 and J usage is TRBJ2-7; possible D gene TRBD1, 5 bases. Input material: CD45RA- memory CD4+ T cells from PBMCs. The TCR was taken from a human donor with narcolepsy. CDR3 sequence (DNA): TGTGCCAGCAGTCGTGACAGCTACGAGCAGTACTTC. It yields the protein CASSRDSYEQYF.